This T cell receptor (beta chain) was sequenced for a study of T cell changes during pregnancy in multiple sclerosis. With 2 bases clipped from V and 1 base from J, the junction kept 6 bases outside the gene matches. Germline-derived CDR1 and CDR2 are MDHEN and SYDVKM. The CDR3 spans 16 residues. This clone was picked up one time. Using immunoSEQ multiplex PCR, the repertoire was profiled, and TCRdb retains in-frame clones only, with some absent. The sample includes over 90,000 clones, about 91% of them seen just once. The rearrangement joins TRBV28 to TRBJ2-5; 8 bases match TRBD2. This sample comprised peripheral blood, obtained before pregnancy. This TCR was sampled from a female donor with multiple sclerosis, enrolled in a pregnancy study. The CDR3 DNA reads as TGTGCCAGCAGTTTACAGCGGGGGCGAATCCAAGAGACCCAGTACTTC. This codes for CASSLQRGRIQETQYF.